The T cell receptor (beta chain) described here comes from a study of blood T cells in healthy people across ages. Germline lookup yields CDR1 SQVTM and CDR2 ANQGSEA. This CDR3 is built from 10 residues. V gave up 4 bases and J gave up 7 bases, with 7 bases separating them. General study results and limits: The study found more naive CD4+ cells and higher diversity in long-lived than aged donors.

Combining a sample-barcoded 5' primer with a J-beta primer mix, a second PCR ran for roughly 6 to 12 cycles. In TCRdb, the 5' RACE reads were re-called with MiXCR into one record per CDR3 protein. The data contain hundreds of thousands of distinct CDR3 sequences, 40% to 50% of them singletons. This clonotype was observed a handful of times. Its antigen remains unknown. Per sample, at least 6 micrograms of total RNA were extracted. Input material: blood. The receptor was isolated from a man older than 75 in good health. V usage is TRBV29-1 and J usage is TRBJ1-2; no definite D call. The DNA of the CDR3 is TGCAGCGTTGGACAAGGTGGCTACACCTTC. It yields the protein CSVGQGGYTF.